The entry below describes one T cell receptor (beta chain). What it binds is not known. This entry is derived from a study of T cells in Graves' hyperthyroidism and ophthalmopathy. Study conclusions and caveats: The model anticipated ophthalmopathy a median around 6 months pre-onset.

Regions amplified from RNA transcripts were the TCR beta CDR3 regions. TCR CDR3 regions were first amplified by RT-PCR with HTBI primers. TCRdb redid the calling of the multiplex PCR reads with MiXCR, one entry per CDR3 protein. Here the sample spans a few hundred thousand distinct CDR3 sequences, under 60% being singletons. This TCR came from a woman aged 18 to 35 with Graves' hyperthyroidism. Sequencing was performed on peripheral blood or thyroid tissue (not recorded which).

The CDR3 region is CASSLARGRVYGYTF. The CDR3 DNA follows: TGTGCCAGCAGTTTAGCCAGGGGGCGAGTCTATGGCTACACCTTC. The gene calls are TRBV12-3 or TRBV12-4 and TRBJ1-2, with 8 bases lining up with TRBD1. This CDR3 has 15 residues. V lost 0 bases to trimming and J lost 4 bases; unmatched junction nucleotides: 4.